This T cell receptor beta chain came from a study of blood T cells in healthy people across ages. V lost 1 base to trimming and J lost 7 bases, with 16 bases between them. The CDR3 is 15 amino acids. Germline V CDR1 and CDR2: SGHTA, FQGNSA. Then a second PCR, running about 6 to 12 cycles, was carried out with a sample-barcoded 5' primer and a J-beta primer mix. In TCRdb, the 5' RACE reads were re-called with MiXCR into one record per CDR3 protein. Of 250,000 to 300,000 distinct CDR3 sequences in the sample, roughly 27% were seen once. Comment on this clonotype: Its antigen is unknown.

Overall study results and limits: Naive CD4+ cell counts and diversity both ran higher in long-lived than in aged donors.

The gene calls are TRBV7-2 and TRBJ1-2, with D possibly TRBD1 on 6 matching bases. The origin of this receptor is a woman aged 70 to 79 in good health. The sample taken for sequencing was blood. The CDR3 protein is CASSLVGGQGSGYTF. DNA of the CDR3: TGTGCCAGCAGCTTAGTAGGGGGGCAGGGCAGTGGCTACACCTTC. Variable domain in full (rest from reference TRBV7-2 and TRBJ1-2): GAGVSQSPSNKVTEKGKDVELRCDPISGHTALYWYRQSLGQGLEFLIYFQGNSAPDKSGLPSDRFSAERTGGSVSTLTIQRTQQEDSAVYLCASSLVGGQGSGYTFGSGTRLTVV.